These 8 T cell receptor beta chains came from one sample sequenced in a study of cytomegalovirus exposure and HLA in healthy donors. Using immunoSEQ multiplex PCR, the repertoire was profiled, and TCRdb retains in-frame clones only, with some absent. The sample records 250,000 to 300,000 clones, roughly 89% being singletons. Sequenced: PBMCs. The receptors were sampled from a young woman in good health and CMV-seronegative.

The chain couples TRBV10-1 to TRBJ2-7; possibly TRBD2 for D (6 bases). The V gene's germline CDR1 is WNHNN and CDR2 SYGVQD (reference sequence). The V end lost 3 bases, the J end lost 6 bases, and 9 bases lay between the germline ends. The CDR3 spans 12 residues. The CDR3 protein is CASSDGSGEQYF. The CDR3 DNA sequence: TGCGCCAGCAGTGATGGTAGCGGCGAGCAGTACTTC.

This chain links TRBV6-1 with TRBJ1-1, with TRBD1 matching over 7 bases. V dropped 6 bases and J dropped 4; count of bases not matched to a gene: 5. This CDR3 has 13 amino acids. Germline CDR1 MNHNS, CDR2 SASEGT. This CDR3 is CASRETGTTEAFF. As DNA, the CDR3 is TGTGCCAGCAGAGAGACAGGGACCACTGAAGCTTTCTTT.

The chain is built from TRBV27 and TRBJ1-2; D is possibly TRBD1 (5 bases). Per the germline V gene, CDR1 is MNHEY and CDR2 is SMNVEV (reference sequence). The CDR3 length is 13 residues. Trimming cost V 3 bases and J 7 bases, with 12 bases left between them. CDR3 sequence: CASSFEGRGGYTF. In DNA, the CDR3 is TGTGCCAGCAGTTTTGAGGGGAGGGGTGGCTACACCTTC.

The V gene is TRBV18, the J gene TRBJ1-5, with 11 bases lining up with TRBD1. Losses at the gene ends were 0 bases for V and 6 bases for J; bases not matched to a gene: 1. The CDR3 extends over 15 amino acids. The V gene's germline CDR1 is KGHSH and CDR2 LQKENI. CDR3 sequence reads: CASSPPGTGGQPQHF. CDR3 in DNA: TGTGCCAGCTCACCACCCGGGACAGGGGGTCAGCCCCAGCATTTT.

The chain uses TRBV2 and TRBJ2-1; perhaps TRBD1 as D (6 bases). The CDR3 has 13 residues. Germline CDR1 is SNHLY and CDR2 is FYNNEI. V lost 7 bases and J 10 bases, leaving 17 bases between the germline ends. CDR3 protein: CASNVQGENEQFF. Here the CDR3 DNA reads TGTGCCAGCAACGTACAGGGCGAGAACGAGCAGTTCTTC.

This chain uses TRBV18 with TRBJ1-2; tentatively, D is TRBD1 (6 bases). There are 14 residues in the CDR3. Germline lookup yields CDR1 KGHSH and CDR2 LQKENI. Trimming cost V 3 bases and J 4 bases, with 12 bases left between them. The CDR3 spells CASSPRQDGYGYTF. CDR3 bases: TGTGCCAGCTCACCCCGACAGGATGGCTATGGCTACACCTTC.

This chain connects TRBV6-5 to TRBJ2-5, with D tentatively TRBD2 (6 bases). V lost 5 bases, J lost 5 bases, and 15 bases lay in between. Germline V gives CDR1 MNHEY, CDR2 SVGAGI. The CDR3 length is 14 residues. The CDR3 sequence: CASSHRPRGETQYF. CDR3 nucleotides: TGTGCCAGCAGTCACCGGCCCCGGGGGGAGACCCAGTACTTC.

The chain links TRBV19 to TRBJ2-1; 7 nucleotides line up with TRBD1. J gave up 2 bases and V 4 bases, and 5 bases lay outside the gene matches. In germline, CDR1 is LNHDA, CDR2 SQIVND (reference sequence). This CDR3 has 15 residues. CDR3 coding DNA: TGTGCCAGTAGTACTCGACAGGGTACCTACAATGAGCAGTTCTTC. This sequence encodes CASSTRQGTYNEQFF.